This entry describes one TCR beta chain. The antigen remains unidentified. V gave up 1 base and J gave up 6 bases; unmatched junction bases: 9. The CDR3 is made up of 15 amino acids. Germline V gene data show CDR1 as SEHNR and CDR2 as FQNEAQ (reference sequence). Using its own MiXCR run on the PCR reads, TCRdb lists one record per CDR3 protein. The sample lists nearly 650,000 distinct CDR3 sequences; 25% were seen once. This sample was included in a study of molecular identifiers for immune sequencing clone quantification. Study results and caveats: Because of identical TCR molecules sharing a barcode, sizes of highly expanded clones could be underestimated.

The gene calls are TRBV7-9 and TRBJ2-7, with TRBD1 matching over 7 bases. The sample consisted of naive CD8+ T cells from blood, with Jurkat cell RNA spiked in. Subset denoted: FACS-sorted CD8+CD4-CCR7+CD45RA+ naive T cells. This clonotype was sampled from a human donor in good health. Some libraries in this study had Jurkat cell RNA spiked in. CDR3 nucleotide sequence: TGTGCCAGCAGCTTAGGTGGCAGGGGGATCGTCGAGCAGTACTTC. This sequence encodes CASSLGGRGIVEQYF.